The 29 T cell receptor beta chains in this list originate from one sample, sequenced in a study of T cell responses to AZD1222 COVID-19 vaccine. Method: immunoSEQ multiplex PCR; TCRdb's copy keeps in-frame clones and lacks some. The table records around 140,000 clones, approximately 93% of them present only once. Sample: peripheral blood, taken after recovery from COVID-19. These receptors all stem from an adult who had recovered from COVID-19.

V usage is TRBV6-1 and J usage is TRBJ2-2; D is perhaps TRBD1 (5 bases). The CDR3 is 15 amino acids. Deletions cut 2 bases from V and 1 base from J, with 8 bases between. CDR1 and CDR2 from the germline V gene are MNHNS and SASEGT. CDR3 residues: CASSESTGNTGELFF. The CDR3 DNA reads TGTGCCAGCAGTGAATCCACAGGGAACACCGGGGAGCTGTTTTTT.

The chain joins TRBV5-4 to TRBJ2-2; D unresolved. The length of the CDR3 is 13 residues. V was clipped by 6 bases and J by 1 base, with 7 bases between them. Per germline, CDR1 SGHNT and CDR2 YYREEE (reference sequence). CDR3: CASIQKNTGELFF. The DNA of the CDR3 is TGTGCCAGCATTCAGAAGAACACCGGGGAGCTGTTTTTT.

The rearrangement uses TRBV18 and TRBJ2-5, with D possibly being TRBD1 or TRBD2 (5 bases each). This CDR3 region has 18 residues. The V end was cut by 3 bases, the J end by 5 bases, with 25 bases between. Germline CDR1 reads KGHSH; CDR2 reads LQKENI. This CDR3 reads CASSPRVTGAGGFETQYF. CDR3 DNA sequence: TGTGCCAGCTCACCCAGGGTCACAGGCGCCGGAGGATTCGAGACCCAGTACTTC. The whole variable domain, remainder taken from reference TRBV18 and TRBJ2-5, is NAGVMQNPRHLVRRRGQEARLRCSPMKGHSHVYWYRQLPEEGLKFMVYLQKENIIDESGMPKERFSAEFPKEGPSILRIQQVVRGDSAAYFCASSPRVTGAGGFETQYFGPGTRLLVL.

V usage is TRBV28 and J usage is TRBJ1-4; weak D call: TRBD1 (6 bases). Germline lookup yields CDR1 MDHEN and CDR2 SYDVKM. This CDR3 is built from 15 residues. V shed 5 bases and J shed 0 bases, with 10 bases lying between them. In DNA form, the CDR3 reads TGTGCCAGCAGTGCGACAGGAGCAACTAATGAAAAACTGTTTTTT. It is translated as CASSATGATNEKLFF.

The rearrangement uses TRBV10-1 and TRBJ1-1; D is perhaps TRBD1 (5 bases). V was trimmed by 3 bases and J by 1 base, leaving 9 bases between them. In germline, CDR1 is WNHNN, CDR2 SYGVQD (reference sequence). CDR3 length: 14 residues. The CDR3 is CASSDGTANTEAFF. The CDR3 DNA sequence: TGCGCCAGCAGTGATGGGACGGCGAACACTGAAGCTTTCTTT.

The CDR3 loop is CASSMRGRSGSGAKNIQYF. The CDR3 DNA follows: TGTGCCAGTAGTATGAGGGGACGGAGCGGGAGTGGGGCCAAAAACATTCAGTACTTC. The chain uses TRBV19 and TRBJ2-4; 8 bases align to TRBD2. The V gene's germline CDR1 is LNHDA and CDR2 SQIVND (reference sequence). J lost 1 base, V lost 3 bases, and 14 bases had no gene match. This CDR3 region has 19 residues.

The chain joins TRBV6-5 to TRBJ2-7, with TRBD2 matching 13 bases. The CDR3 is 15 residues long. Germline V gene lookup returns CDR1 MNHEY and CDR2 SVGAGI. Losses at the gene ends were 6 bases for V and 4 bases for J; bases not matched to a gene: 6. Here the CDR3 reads CASSPLAGGAYEQYF. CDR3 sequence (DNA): TGTGCCAGCAGCCCACTAGCGGGAGGGGCTTACGAGCAGTACTTC.

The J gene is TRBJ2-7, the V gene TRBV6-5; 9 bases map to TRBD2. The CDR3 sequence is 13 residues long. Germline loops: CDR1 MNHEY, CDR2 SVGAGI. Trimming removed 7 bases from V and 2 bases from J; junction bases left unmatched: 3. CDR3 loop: CASKGLAPYEQYF. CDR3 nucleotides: TGTGCCAGCAAGGGACTAGCTCCCTACGAGCAGTACTTC.

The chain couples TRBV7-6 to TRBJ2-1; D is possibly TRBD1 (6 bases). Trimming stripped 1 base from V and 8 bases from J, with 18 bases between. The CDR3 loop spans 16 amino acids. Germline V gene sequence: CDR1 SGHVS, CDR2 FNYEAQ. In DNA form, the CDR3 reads TGTGCCAGCAGCTTAGGAGTGGGGGCCGGAGCCGATGAGCAGTTCTTC. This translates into CASSLGVGAGADEQFF.

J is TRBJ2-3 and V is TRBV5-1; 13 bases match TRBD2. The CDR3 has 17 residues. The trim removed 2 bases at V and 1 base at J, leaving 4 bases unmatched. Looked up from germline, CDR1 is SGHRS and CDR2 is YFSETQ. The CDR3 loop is CASSLGLAGERTDTQYF. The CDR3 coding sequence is TGCGCCAGCAGCTTAGGACTAGCGGGAGAACGCACAGATACGCAGTATTTT.

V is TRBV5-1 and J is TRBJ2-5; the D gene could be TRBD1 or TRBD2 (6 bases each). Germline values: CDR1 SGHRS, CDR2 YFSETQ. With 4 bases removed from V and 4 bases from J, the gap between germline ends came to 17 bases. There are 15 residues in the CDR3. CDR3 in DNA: TGCGCCAGCAGCCTGTCGGGGGCGGAGGGAGAGACCCAGTACTTC. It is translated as CASSLSGAEGETQYF.

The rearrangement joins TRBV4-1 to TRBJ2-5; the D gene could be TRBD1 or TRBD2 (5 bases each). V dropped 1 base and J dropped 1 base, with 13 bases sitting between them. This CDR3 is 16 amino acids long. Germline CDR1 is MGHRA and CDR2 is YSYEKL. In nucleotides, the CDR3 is TGCGCCAGCAGCCAAGGGGACCGAACAACCCAAGAGACCCAGTACTTC. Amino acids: CASSQGDRTTQETQYF.

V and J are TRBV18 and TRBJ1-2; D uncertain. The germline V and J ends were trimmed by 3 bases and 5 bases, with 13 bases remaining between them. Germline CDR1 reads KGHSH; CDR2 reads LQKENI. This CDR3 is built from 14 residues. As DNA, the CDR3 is TGTGCCAGCTCACCCCCTCAGGCGGAGTATGGCTACACCTTC. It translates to CASSPPQAEYGYTF. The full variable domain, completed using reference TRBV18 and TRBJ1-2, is NAGVMQNPRHLVRRRGQEARLRCSPMKGHSHVYWYRQLPEEGLKFMVYLQKENIIDESGMPKERFSAEFPKEGPSILRIQQVVRGDSAAYFCASSPPQAEYGYTFGSGTRLTVV.

CDR3 amino acids: CASSIDRGPHQPQHF. The CDR3 bases are TGTGCCAGCAGCATAGACAGGGGTCCTCATCAGCCCCAGCATTTT. The chain couples TRBV5-4 to TRBJ1-5; 8 bases are shared with TRBD1. V dropped 4 bases and J dropped 5; count of bases not matched to a gene: 8. The CDR3 length is 15 residues. Germline V gene data show CDR1 as SGHNT and CDR2 as YYREEE (reference sequence).

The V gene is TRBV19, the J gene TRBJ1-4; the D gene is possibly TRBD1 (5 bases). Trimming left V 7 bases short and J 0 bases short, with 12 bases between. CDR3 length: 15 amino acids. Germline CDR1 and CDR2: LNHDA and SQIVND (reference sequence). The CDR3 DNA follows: TGTGCCAGTACCAGCGGGGCTGCAACTAATGAAAAACTGTTTTTT. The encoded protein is CASTSGAATNEKLFF.

The CDR3 DNA reads TGTGCCAGCAGTGAAGCGCTTAGGGGCAGGGATGGCTACACCTTC. Translated: CASSEALRGRDGYTF. This chain joins TRBV2 and TRBJ1-2, with TRBD1 as a possible D gene (5 bases). V was shortened by 0 bases and J by 6 bases, with 14 bases between the two germline ends. CDR3 length equals 15 residues. In germline, CDR1 is SNHLY, CDR2 FYNNEI. Filled out from reference TRBV2 and TRBJ1-2, the complete variable domain reads EPEVTQTPSHQVTQMGQEVILRCVPISNHLYFYWYRQILGQKVEFLVSFYNNEISEKSEIFDDQFSVERPDGSNFTLKIRSTKLEDSAMYFCASSEALRGRDGYTFGSGTRLTVV.

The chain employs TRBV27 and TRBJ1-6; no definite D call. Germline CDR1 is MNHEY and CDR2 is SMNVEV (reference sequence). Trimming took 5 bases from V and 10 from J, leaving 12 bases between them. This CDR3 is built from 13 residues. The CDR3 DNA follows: TGTGCCAGCAGTGGCGGGATAGGCTCACCCCTCCACTTT. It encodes CASSGGIGSPLHF.

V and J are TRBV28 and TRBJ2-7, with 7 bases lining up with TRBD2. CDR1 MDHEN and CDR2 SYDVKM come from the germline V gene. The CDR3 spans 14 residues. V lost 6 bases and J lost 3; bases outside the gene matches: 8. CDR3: CASRLSGELYEQYF. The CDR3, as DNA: TGTGCCAGCAGGCTCAGCGGGGAGCTCTACGAGCAGTACTTC. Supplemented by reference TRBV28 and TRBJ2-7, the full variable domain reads DVKVTQSSRYLVKRTGEKVFLECVQDMDHENMFWYRQDPGLGLRLIYFSYDVKMKEKGDIPEGYSVSREKKERFSLILESASTNQTSMYLCASRLSGELYEQYFGPGTRLTVT.

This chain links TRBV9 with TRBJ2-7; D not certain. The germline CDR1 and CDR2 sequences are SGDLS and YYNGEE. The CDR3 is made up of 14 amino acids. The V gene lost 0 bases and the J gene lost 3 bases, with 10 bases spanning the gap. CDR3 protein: CASSVGPESYEQYF. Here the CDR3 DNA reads TGTGCCAGCAGCGTAGGTCCAGAAAGCTACGAGCAGTACTTC.

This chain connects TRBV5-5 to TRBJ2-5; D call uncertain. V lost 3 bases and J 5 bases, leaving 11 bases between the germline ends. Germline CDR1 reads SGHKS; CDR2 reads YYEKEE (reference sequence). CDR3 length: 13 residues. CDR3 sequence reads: CASSSAGRETQYF. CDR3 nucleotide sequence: TGTGCCAGCAGCTCGGCAGGTCGGGAGACCCAGTACTTC.

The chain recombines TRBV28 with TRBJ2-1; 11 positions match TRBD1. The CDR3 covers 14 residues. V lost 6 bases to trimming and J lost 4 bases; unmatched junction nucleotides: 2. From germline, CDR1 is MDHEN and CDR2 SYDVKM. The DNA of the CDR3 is TGTGCCAGCAGGGGGACAGGGGGATACAATGAGCAGTTCTTC. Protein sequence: CASRGTGGYNEQFF. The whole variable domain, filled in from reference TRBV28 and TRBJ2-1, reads DVKVTQSSRYLVKRTGEKVFLECVQDMDHENMFWYRQDPGLGLRLIYFSYDVKMKEKGDIPEGYSVSREKKERFSLILESASTNQTSMYLCASRGTGGYNEQFFGPGTRLTVL.

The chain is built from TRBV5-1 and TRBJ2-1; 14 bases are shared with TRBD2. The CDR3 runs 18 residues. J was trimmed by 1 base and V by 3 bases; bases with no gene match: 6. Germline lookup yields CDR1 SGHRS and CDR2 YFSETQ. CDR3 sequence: CASSSRLAGGGSYNEQFF. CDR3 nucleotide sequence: TGCGCCAGCAGCTCGAGACTAGCGGGAGGGGGATCCTACAATGAGCAGTTCTTC.

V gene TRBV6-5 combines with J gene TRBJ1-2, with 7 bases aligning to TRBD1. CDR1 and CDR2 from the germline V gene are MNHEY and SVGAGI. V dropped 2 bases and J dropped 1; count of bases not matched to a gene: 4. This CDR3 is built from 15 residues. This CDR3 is CASSYGGQVNYGYTF. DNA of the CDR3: TGTGCCAGCAGTTACGGAGGACAGGTTAACTATGGCTACACCTTC.

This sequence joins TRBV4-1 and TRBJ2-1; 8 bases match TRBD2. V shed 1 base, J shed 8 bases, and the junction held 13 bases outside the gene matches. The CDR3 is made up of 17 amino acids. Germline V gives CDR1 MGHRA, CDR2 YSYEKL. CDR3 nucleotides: TGCGCCAGCAGCCAAGGGACAAGCGGGAGTTATCGGGATGAGCAGTTCTTC. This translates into CASSQGTSGSYRDEQFF.

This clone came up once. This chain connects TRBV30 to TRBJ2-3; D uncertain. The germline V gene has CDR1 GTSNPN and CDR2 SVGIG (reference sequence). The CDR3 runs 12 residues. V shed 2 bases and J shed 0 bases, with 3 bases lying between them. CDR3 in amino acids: CAWSKSTDTQYF. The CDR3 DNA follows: TGTGCCTGGAGTAAAAGCACAGATACGCAGTATTTT.

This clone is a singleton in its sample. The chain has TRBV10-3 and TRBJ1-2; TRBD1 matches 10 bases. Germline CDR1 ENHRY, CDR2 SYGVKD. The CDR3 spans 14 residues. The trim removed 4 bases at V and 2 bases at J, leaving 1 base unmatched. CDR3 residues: CAISAGQGNYGYTF. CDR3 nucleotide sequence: TGTGCCATCAGTGCGGGACAGGGGAACTATGGCTACACCTTC.

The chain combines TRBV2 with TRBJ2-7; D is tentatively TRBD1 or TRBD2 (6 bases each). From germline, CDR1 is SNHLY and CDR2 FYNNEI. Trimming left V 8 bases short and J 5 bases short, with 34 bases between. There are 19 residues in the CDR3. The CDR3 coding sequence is TGTGCCAGCGGACGCGCAGGCAATGACAGGACTACCTCTGGGGACGAGCAGTACTTC. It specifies CASGRAGNDRTTSGDEQYF.

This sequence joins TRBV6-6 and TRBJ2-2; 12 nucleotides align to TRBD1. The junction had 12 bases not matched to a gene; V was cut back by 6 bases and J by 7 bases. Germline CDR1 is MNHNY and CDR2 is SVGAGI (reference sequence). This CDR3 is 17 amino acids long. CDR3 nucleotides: TGTGCCAGCAGCCGAAAAACGGGACAGGGGGCTGTCGGGGAGCTGTTTTTT. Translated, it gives CASSRKTGQGAVGELFF.

For the CDR3, the DNA is TGTGCCAGCAGCATAGGGACTAGCGGGTCCTACGAGCAGTACTTC. Translated: CASSIGTSGSYEQYF. The chain uses TRBV7-2 and TRBJ2-7, with TRBD2 matching 12 bases. The CDR3 consists of 15 residues. V shed 5 bases, J shed 1 base, and the junction held 3 bases outside the gene matches. From germline, CDR1 is SGHTA and CDR2 FQGNSA.